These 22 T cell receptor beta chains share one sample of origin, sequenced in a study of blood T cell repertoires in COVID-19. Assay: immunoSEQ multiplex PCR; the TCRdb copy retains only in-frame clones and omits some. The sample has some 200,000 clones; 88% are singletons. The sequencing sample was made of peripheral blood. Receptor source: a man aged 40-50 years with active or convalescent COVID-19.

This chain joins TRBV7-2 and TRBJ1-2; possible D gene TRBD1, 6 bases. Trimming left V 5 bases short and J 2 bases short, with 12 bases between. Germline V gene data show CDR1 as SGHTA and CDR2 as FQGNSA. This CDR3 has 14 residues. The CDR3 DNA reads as TGTGCCAGCAGCCCGACTGACAGGAACTATGGCTACACCTTC. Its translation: CASSPTDRNYGYTF.

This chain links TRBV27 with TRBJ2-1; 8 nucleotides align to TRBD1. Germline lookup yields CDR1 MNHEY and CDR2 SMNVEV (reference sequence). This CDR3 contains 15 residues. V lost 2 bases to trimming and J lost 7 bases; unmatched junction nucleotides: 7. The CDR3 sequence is CASSLKRQGWNEQFF. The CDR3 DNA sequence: TGTGCCAGCAGTTTAAAGAGACAGGGGTGGAATGAGCAGTTCTTC.

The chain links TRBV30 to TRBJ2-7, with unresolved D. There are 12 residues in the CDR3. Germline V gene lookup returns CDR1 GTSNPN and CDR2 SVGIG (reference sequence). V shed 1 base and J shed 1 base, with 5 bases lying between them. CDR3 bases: TGTGCCTGGAGTGCGACTTCCTACGAGCAGTACTTC. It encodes CAWSATSYEQYF. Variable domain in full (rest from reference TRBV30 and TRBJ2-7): SQTIHQWPATLVQPVGSPLSLECTVEGTSNPNLYWYRQAAGRGLQLLFYSVGIGQISSEVPQNLSASRPQDRQFILSSKKLLLSDSGFYLCAWSATSYEQYFGPGTRLTVT.

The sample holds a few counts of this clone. The CDR3 coding sequence is TGTGCCTGGAGCGACATCATGAACACTGAAGCTTTCTTT. Protein product: CAWSDIMNTEAFF. The rearrangement uses TRBV30 and TRBJ1-1, with unresolved D. The V end was cut by 3 bases, the J end by 0 bases, with 8 bases between. CDR1 and CDR2 from the germline V gene are GTSNPN and SVGIG (reference sequence). This CDR3 comprises 13 residues.

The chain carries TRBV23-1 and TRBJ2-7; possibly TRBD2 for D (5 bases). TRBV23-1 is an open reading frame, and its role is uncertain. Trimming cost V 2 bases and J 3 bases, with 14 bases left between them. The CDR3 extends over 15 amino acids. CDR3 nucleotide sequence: TGCGCCAGCAGTCAAATGGTCGGAGGAGTCTACGAGCAGTACTTC. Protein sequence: CASSQMVGGVYEQYF.

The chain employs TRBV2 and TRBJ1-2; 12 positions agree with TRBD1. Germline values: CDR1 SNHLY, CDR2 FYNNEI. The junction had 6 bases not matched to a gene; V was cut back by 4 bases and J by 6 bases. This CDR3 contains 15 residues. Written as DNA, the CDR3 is TGTGCCAGCAGTGTTGGGACAGGGGGCTTCCATGGCTACACCTTC. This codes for CASSVGTGGFHGYTF.

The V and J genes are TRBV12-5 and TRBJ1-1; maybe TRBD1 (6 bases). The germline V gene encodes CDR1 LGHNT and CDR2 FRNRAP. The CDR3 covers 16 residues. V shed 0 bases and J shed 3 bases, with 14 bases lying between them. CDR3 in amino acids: CASGLVLGAGDTEAFF. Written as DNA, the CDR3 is TGTGCTAGTGGTTTGGTCCTAGGGGCAGGGGACACTGAAGCTTTCTTT. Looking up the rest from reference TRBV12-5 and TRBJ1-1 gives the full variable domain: DARVTQTPRHKVTEMGQEVTMRCQPILGHNTVFWYRQTMMQGLELLAYFRNRAPLDDSGMPKDRFSAEMPDATLATLKIQPSEPRDSAVYFCASGLVLGAGDTEAFFGQGTRLTVV.

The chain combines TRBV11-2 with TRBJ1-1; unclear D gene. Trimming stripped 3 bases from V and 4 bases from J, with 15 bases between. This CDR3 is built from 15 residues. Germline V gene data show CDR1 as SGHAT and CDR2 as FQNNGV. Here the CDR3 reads CASSLAGAGSTEAFF. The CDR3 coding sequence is TGTGCCAGCAGCTTGGCGGGAGCGGGGTCCACTGAAGCTTTCTTT.

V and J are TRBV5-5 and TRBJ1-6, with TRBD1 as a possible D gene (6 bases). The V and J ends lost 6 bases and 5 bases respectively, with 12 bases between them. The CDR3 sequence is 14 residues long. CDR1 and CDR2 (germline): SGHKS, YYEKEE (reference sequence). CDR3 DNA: TGTGCCAGCAAATTGGGGGCCAATAATTCACCCCTCCACTTT. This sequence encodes CASKLGANNSPLHF.

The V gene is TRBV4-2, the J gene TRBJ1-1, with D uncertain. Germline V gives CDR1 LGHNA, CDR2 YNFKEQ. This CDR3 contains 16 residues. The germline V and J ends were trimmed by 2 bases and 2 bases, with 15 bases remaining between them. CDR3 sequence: CASSQFSGLYNTEAFF. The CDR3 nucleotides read TGTGCCAGCAGCCAATTCTCCGGGTTATACAACACTGAAGCTTTCTTT.

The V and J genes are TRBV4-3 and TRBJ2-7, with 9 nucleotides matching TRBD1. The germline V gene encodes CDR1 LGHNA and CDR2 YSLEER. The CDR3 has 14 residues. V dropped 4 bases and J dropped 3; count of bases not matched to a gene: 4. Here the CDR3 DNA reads TGCGCCAGCAGCCCTATGACAGGGGGCTACGAGCAGTACTTC. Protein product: CASSPMTGGYEQYF.

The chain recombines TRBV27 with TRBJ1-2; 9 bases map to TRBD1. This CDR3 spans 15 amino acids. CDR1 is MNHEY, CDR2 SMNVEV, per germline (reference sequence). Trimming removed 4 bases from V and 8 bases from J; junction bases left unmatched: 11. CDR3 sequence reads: CASSYNRGREGGYTF. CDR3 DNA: TGTGCCAGCAGTTACAACAGGGGGCGCGAGGGAGGCTACACCTTC.

The CDR3 nucleotides are TGTGCCAGCAGCCGAACCGACAGAGTGAACACTGAAGCTTTCTTT. Protein product: CASSRTDRVNTEAFF. V usage is TRBV11-2 and J usage is TRBJ1-1; tentatively, D is TRBD1 (5 bases). This CDR3 region has 15 residues. Germline V gene lookup returns CDR1 SGHAT and CDR2 FQNNGV. V lost 5 bases to trimming and J lost 0 bases, with 13 bases between them.

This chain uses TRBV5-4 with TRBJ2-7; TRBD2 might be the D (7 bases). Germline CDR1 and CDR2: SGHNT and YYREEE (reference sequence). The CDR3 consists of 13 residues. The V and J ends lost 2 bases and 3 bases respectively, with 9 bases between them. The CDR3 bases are TGTGCCAGCAGCTTCGGGGGGCTCTACGAGCAGTACTTC. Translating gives CASSFGGLYEQYF.

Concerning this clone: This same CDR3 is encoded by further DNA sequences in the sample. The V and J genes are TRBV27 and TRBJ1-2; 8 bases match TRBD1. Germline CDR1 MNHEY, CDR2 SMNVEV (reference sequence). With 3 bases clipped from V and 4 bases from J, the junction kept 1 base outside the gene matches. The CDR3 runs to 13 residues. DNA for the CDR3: TGTGCCAGCAGTTTCGGACAGGGCTATGGCTACACCTTC. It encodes CASSFGQGYGYTF.

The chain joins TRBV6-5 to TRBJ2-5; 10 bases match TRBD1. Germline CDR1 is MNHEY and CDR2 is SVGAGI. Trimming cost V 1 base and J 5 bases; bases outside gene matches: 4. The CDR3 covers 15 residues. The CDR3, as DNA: TGTGCCAGCAGTTACTTACCGGGACAGGGGGAGACCCAGTACTTC. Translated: CASSYLPGQGETQYF.

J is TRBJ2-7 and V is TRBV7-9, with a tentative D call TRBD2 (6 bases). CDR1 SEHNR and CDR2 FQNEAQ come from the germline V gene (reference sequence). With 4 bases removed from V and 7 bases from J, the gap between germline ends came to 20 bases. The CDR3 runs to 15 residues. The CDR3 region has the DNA TGTGCCAGCAGCTCGCTACCGACTAGTGCGAGGGAGCAGTACTTC. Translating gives CASSSLPTSAREQYF.

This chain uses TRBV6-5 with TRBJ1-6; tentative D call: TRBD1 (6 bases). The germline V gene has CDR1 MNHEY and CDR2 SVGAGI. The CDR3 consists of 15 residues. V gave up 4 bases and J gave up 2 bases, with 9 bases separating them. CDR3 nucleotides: TGTGCCAGCAGTTCTCGGACAGCCTATAATTCACCCCTCCACTTT. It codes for CASSSRTAYNSPLHF.

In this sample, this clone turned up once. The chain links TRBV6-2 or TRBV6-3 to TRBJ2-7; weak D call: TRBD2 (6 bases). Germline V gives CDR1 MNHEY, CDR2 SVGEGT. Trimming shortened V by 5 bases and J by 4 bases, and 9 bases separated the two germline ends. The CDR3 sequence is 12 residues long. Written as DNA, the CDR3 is TGTGCCAGCAGTCTGACTAGTTACGAGCAGTACTTC. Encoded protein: CASSLTSYEQYF.

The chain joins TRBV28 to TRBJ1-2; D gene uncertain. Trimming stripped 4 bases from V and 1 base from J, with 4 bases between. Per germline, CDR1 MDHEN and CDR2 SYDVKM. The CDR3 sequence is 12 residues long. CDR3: CASSSINYGYTF. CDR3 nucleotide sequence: TGTGCCAGCAGTTCCATTAACTATGGCTACACCTTC.

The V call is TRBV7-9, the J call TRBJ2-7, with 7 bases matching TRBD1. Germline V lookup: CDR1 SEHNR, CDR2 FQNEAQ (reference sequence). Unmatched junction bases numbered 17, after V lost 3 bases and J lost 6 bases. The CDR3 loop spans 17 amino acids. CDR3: CASSFVLGTVGLAEQYF. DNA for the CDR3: TGTGCCAGCAGCTTTGTGCTCGGGACAGTTGGCCTGGCCGAGCAGTACTTC.

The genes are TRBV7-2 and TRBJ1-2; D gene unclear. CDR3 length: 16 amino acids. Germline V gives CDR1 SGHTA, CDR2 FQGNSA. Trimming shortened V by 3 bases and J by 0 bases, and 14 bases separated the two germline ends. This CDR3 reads CASSLSTATTNYGYTF. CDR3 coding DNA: TGTGCCAGCAGCTTGTCCACGGCAACTACTAACTATGGCTACACCTTC.